This T cell receptor (beta chain) appears in the sequencing data of a study of T cell responses to AZD1222 COVID-19 vaccine. As to this clone: The target antigen is unknown. Other DNA sequences in the same sample also yield this CDR3.

V lost 3 bases, J lost 4 bases, and 5 bases stayed unmatched. The CDR3 runs 14 residues. In germline, CDR1 is SEHNR, CDR2 FQNEAQ (reference sequence). Broader study findings: Among those given AZD1222, only six or seven were seropositive at baseline. The study found vaccine-associated CD4 TCRs spanning spike, dominant at 160-218 and 743-854. Donors skewed white British and female; clonal diversity was possibly underestimated.

Sequenced by immunoSEQ multiplex PCR; TCRdb stores in-frame clones only, minus some. The sample includes 77,000 or so clones, roughly 87% of them seen just once. The genes are TRBV7-9 and TRBJ1-1; 7 nucleotides line up with TRBD1. The sequence was obtained from an adult who received the AZD1222 COVID-19 vaccine. The sample was peripheral blood, taken 28 days after the second AZD1222 dose. The CDR3: CASSLGGTVTEAFF. CDR3 nucleotide sequence: TGTGCCAGCAGCTTGGGGGGGACAGTCACTGAAGCTTTCTTT.